The present T cell receptor beta chain was sequenced within a study of a mutant IDH1 vaccine in newly diagnosed glioma. Turning to the study itself: Before enrollment, the patients had been treated with radiotherapy alone, temozolomide alone, or both together. Most of them had received both. The V12 visit happened in week 35, and the V13 visit happened in week 47.

As to time point: week 35, safety follow-up. What each vaccine dose contained was 300 ug of mutant IDH1 20-mer peptide, accompanied by topical imiquimod. The study enrolled donors with new WHO grade 3 or 4 IDH1-mutant, ATRX-lost astrocytomas. This CDR3 region has 18 residues. Trimming removed 3 bases from V and 10 bases from J; junction bases left unmatched: 22. Germline V lookup: CDR1 SGHRS, CDR2 YFSETQ. About this clone: Its antigen remains unknown.

The repertoire was sequenced with immunoSEQ multiplex PCR; TCRdb's copy has only in-frame clones and lacks some. The sample has about 68,000 clones, about four fifths seen once. The V call is TRBV5-1, the J call TRBJ1-2, with TRBD1 identical over 9 bases. The receptor was derived from a man between 18 and 35 years old with glioma. Sample: PBMCs, taken from a glioma patient whose treatment included an IDH1 peptide vaccine. The CDR3 region is CASSSYGTGTGGGVDYTF. The CDR3 DNA reads as TGCGCCAGCAGCTCGTACGGGACAGGGACGGGCGGAGGAGTCGACTACACCTTC.